This T cell receptor beta chain was retrieved from a study of blood T cells in healthy people across ages. As for this clonotype: Antigen unknown.

Study-wide results and caveats: The fall in TCR beta diversity per million T cells was roughly linear with age. Fewer expanded clones and more diversity marked long-lived versus aged donors.

Per the germline V gene, CDR1 is SEHNR and CDR2 is FQNEAQ (reference sequence). This CDR3 contains 14 residues. PCR was performed a second time for about 7 to 12 cycles using a sample-barcoded 5' primer and a J-beta primer mix. Each CDR3 protein gets one entry after TCRdb re-called the 5' RACE reads with MiXCR. Among roughly 800,000 distinct CDR3 sequences listed, around half were seen once. The V and J genes are TRBV7-9 and TRBJ2-1; 10 bases match TRBD2. This receptor was identified in a man at least 80 years old in good health. The sample was blood. CDR3 in amino acids: CAHVGLAGDNEQFF. The DNA for the CDR3 is TGTGCGCACGTCGGGCTAGCGGGAGATAATGAGCAGTTCTTC.